A single sample is the source of the 26 T cell receptor beta chains below, sequenced in a study of Graves' ophthalmopathy and Graves' hyperthyroidism. The authors amplified TCR beta CDR3 regions from RNA transcripts. RT-PCR in the first round used HTBI primers; a second-round multiplex PCR followed. TCRdb processed the multiplex PCR reads anew with MiXCR; each CDR3 protein has one entry. The sample has about 1.1 million distinct CDR3 sequences, about 36% seen once. Material: peripheral blood or thyroid tissue (not recorded which). The receptors were sampled from an adult man with Graves' hyperthyroidism.

The chain's CDR3 is CASSLKGGTTTEAFF. In nucleotides, the CDR3 is TGTGCCAGCAGCTTAAAGGGCGGGACAACTACTGAAGCTTTCTTT. The chain combines TRBV11-2 with TRBJ1-1, with D perhaps TRBD1 (6 bases). The CDR3 extends over 15 amino acids. The germline CDR1 and CDR2 sequences are SGHAT and FQNNGV. With 2 bases removed from V and 5 bases from J, the gap between germline ends came to 15 bases. Drawing the rest from reference TRBV11-2 and TRBJ1-1, the complete variable domain is EAGVAQSPRYKIIEKRQSVAFWCNPISGHATLYWYQQILGQGPKLLIQFQNNGVVDDSQLPKDRFSAERLKGVDSTLKIQPAKLEDSAVYLCASSLKGGTTTEAFFGQGTRLTVV.

This clonotype was found many times. The chain is built from TRBV10-2 and TRBJ1-1; TRBD1 agrees at 7 bases. Germline values: CDR1 WSHSY, CDR2 SAAADI. V shed 8 bases, J shed 1 base, and the junction held 7 bases outside the gene matches. The CDR3 contains 14 residues. The CDR3 region is CASGRQGWNTEAFF. The DNA of the CDR3 is TGCGCCAGCGGACGACAGGGATGGAACACTGAAGCTTTCTTT.

The V and J genes are TRBV6-5 and TRBJ1-5; D not certain. V gave up 4 bases and J gave up 15 bases, with 19 bases separating them. The germline gives CDR1 MNHEY, CDR2 SVGAGI. This CDR3 is 13 amino acids long. Here the CDR3 reads CASSFTTSRNLHF. In DNA form, the CDR3 reads TGTGCCAGCAGTTTCACCACCTCTCGGAACTTGCATTTT.

This clonotype has only a few counts. V is TRBV29-1 and J is TRBJ2-3; D not certain. Germline lookup yields CDR1 SQVTM and CDR2 ANQGSEA. CDR3 length: 15 amino acids. V was clipped by 1 base and J by 2 bases, with 13 bases between them. The CDR3 loop reads CSVEGPNRLTDTQYF. CDR3 nucleotides: TGCAGCGTTGAAGGCCCGAACAGACTCACAGATACGCAGTATTTT.

V is TRBV25-1 and J is TRBJ1-5; 11 bases are shared with TRBD1. This CDR3 spans 14 amino acids. Germline loops: CDR1 MGHDK, CDR2 SYGVNS. V dropped 6 bases and J dropped 2; count of bases not matched to a gene: 0. CDR3 sequence reads: CASRDRGRNQPQHF. DNA of the CDR3: TGTGCCAGCAGGGACAGGGGGCGCAATCAGCCCCAGCATTTT.

At least ten counts were recorded for this clonotype. V and J are TRBV4-3 and TRBJ1-6, with TRBD1 as a possible D gene (5 bases). Trimming took 1 base from V and 5 from J, leaving 9 bases between them. The CDR3 totals 15 residues. In germline, CDR1 is LGHNA, CDR2 YSLEER. CDR3 in DNA: TGCGCCAGCAGCCAAGGACAGATGAATAATTCACCCCTCCACTTT. Encoded protein: CASSQGQMNNSPLHF.

This clonotype was found once. The chain employs TRBV29-1 and TRBJ1-5; possibly TRBD1 for D (6 bases). Germline CDR1 SQVTM, CDR2 ANQGSEA. V gave up 5 bases and J gave up 2 bases, with 13 bases separating them. The CDR3 covers 14 residues. The CDR3 DNA is TGCAGCGTTTTGGGAAAGGGGGGCAATCAGCCCCAGCATTTT. Translating it yields CSVLGKGGNQPQHF.

Many counts were recorded for this clonotype. V usage is TRBV2 and J usage is TRBJ2-6; D uncertain. The V gene's germline CDR1 is SNHLY and CDR2 FYNNEI. CDR3 length: 16 residues. V lost 3 bases and J lost 0, with 9 bases in between. The CDR3 sequence: CASSDAASSGANVLTF. Written as DNA, the CDR3 is TGTGCCAGCAGTGACGCTGCGAGCTCTGGGGCCAACGTCCTGACTTTC.

This rearrangement joins TRBV2 to TRBJ2-6; the match to TRBD1 covers 8 bases. This CDR3 comprises 15 residues. CDR1 SNHLY and CDR2 FYNNEI come from the germline V gene. With V trimmed by 6 bases and J by 3 bases, 4 bases remained unmatched. DNA of the CDR3: TGTGCCAGCAGCTCGGACAGGGTTGGGGCCAACGTCCTGACTTTC. Amino acid sequence: CASSSDRVGANVLTF. Complete variable domain (other parts from reference TRBV2 and TRBJ2-6): EPEVTQTPSHQVTQMGQEVILRCVPISNHLYFYWYRQILGQKVEFLVSFYNNEISEKSEIFDDQFSVERPDGSNFTLKIRSTKLEDSAMYFCASSSDRVGANVLTFGAGSRLTVL.

The rearrangement uses TRBV19 and TRBJ1-1, with D maybe TRBD1 (5 bases). The V and J ends lost 5 bases and 1 base respectively, with 26 bases between them. This CDR3 region has 19 residues. Germline V gene sequence: CDR1 LNHDA, CDR2 SQIVND (reference sequence). The CDR3 DNA sequence: TGTGCCAGTAGTCACCTCGTAAGGGGAACCCCGGTGGCGAACACTGAAGCTTTCTTT. Protein product: CASSHLVRGTPVANTEAFF.

A few counts support this clonotype. This rearrangement joins TRBV6-1 to TRBJ1-2, with D hard to call. The germline V gene encodes CDR1 MNHNS and CDR2 SASEGT. Trimming took off 8 bases at V and 4 bases at J, with 11 bases between the two ends. The CDR3 is 12 amino acids. This CDR3 is CASSSQLYGYTF. The CDR3 nucleotides read TGTGCCAGCTCCTCGCAGCTCTATGGCTACACCTTC.

This clonotype was found many times. The chain carries TRBV7-2 and TRBJ1-1; D is unresolved. The V gene's germline CDR1 is SGHTA and CDR2 FQGNSA. Between the trimmed V and J ends, which lost 5 bases and 1 base, there was a span of 11 bases. This CDR3 has 14 amino acids. The CDR3, as DNA: TGTGCCAGCAGCATACCGACAAAGAACACTGAAGCTTTCTTT. It encodes CASSIPTKNTEAFF.

This clonotype has a count of ten or more. This rearrangement joins TRBV2 to TRBJ1-5; D is unclear. Germline V gene lookup returns CDR1 SNHLY and CDR2 FYNNEI. The V and J ends lost 6 bases and 4 bases respectively, with 10 bases between them. The CDR3 covers 13 residues. In nucleotides, the CDR3 is TGTGCCAGCAGGGAGGGCCTTAATCAGCCCCAGCATTTT. This sequence encodes CASREGLNQPQHF.

The table lists this clonotype with many counts. The chain carries TRBV24-1 and TRBJ1-2; 8 bases line up with TRBD1. V was clipped by 3 bases and J by 7 bases; unmatched bases: 6. This CDR3 contains 14 residues. Looked up from germline, CDR1 is KGHDR and CDR2 is SFDVKD. The CDR3: CATSDTMQGAGYTF. For the CDR3, the DNA is TGTGCCACCAGTGATACAATGCAGGGGGCTGGCTACACCTTC.

The genes are TRBV20-1 and TRBJ2-7; 12 nucleotides align to TRBD2. This CDR3 is built from 18 residues. The V and J ends lost 0 bases and 0 bases, in that order; junction bases with no gene match: 9. Per the germline V gene, CDR1 is DFQATT and CDR2 is SNEGSKA (reference sequence). The CDR3 DNA reads TGCAGTGCTAGAGATTCTAGCGGGAGGGCCTTCAGCTCCTACGAGCAGTACTTC. As protein: CSARDSSGRAFSSYEQYF.

The V and J genes are TRBV7-8 and TRBJ2-5; D perhaps matches TRBD2 (5 bases). This CDR3 is 15 amino acids long. Germline CDR1 is SGHVS and CDR2 is FQNEAQ. V lost 5 bases to trimming and J lost 2 bases, with 15 bases between them. CDR3 residues: CASSDINGIQETQYF. Here the CDR3 DNA reads TGTGCCAGCAGCGACATTAACGGGATTCAAGAGACCCAGTACTTC.

A note on this clonotype: The CDR3 end shows no conserved phenylalanine or tryptophan, and so a read error is likely. The limits of the CDR3 on the DNA are not certain, so only TCRdb's listed CDR3 is given. The V gene is TRBV7-4, the J gene TRBJ1-3. The germline V gene encodes CDR1 SGHVT and CDR2 SQSDAQ. The CDR3 length is 8 residues, termini included. CDR3 protein: CASSFRGM.

Note on this clonotype: A much more abundant neighbour one base away suggests this may be a read error. The chain uses TRBV20-1 and TRBJ1-6; 7 bases map to TRBD1. The CDR3 runs 15 residues. From germline, CDR1 is DFQATT and CDR2 SNEGSKA (reference sequence). V trimming: 5 bases; J trimming: 5 bases; junction bases outside the gene matches: 9. CDR3 nucleotides: TGCAGTGCTCGTATGGGGACAGCGGATAATTCACCCCTCCACTTT. It codes for CSARMGTADNSPLHF.

This clonotype was recorded a few times. The chain recombines TRBV6-5 with TRBJ2-7; D may be TRBD2 (5 bases). Trimming removed 7 bases at V and 3 bases at J, with 10 bases between. Germline V lookup: CDR1 MNHEY, CDR2 SVGAGI. The CDR3 is made up of 12 amino acids. This chain's CDR3 is CASNGGDYEQYF. CDR3 nucleotide sequence: TGTGCCAGCAACGGAGGAGACTACGAGCAGTACTTC.

The chain recombines TRBV24-1 with TRBJ1-2; 7 nucleotides match TRBD1. V shed 0 bases and J 5 bases; nucleotides not matched to a gene: 2. CDR3 length: 14 amino acids. The V gene's germline CDR1 is KGHDR and CDR2 SFDVKD. The CDR3, as DNA: TGTGCCACCAGTGATTTGGACAGGGAATATGGCTACACCTTC. Amino acid sequence: CATSDLDREYGYTF.

A remark on this clonotype: Mismatch with germline at one junction end may stem from a read error. The rearrangement joins TRBV5-1 to TRBJ1-4; 7 bases map to TRBD1. This CDR3 comprises 14 residues. Germline CDR1 is SGHRS and CDR2 is YFSETQ. Here the CDR3 reads CASGSGGANEKLLF. The CDR3 region has the DNA TGCGCCAGCGGATCAGGGGGAGCTAATGAAAAACTGCTTTTT.

The chain has TRBV14 and TRBJ2-7; the D call may be TRBD1 or TRBD2 (5 bases each). This CDR3 contains 16 residues. The germline CDR1 and CDR2 sequences are SGHDN and FVKESK. V was pared by 1 base and J by 5 bases, with 18 bases between. The CDR3 loop reads CASSQGGLRRGHEQYF. CDR3 in DNA: TGTGCCAGCAGCCAAGGGGGGTTAAGACGGGGCCACGAGCAGTACTTC. The complete variable domain, with remaining parts taken from reference TRBV14 and TRBJ2-7, reads EAGVTQFPSHSVIEKGQTVTLRCDPISGHDNLYWYRRVMGKEIKFLLHFVKESKQDESGMPNNRFLAERTGGTYSTLKVQPAELEDSGVYFCASSQGGLRRGHEQYFGPGTRLTVT.

The CDR3 loop reads CASSFTGGGRETQYF. Here the CDR3 DNA reads TGCGCCAGCAGCTTTACAGGGGGCGGGAGAGAGACCCAGTACTTC. The chain recombines TRBV5-1 with TRBJ2-5; TRBD1 matches at 9 bases. The V gene end was trimmed by 2 bases and the J gene end by 4 bases; junction bases not matched to a gene: 6. The CDR3 spans 15 residues. CDR1 is SGHRS and CDR2 is YFSETQ in the germline V gene.

This clonotype was detected many times. J is TRBJ2-7 and V is TRBV20-1; a weak D match, TRBD1 (6 bases). Germline assignment: CDR1 DFQATT and CDR2 SNEGSKA (reference sequence). This CDR3 region has 13 residues. The ends were cut back, 3 bases at V and 6 bases at J, with 15 bases in the middle. The CDR3 sequence is CSASYRAVSEQYF. CDR3 nucleotides: TGCAGTGCTAGCTACAGGGCAGTTAGCGAGCAGTACTTC.

This clonotype was seen ten or more times. The V and J genes are TRBV12-3 or TRBV12-4 and TRBJ1-2, with D unresolved. This CDR3 contains 12 residues. V was trimmed by 2 bases and J by 7 bases, leaving 8 bases between them. The CDR3, as DNA: TGTGCCAGCAGTTTATATTTGGGTGGCTACACCTTC. It is translated as CASSLYLGGYTF.

The genes are TRBV4-1 and TRBJ2-7; possibly TRBD1 or TRBD2 for D (6 bases each). Germline CDR1 and CDR2: MGHRA and YSYEKL. The CDR3 covers 16 residues. The germline V and J ends were trimmed by 3 bases and 1 base, with 16 bases remaining between them. The chain's CDR3 is CASSQKGGGRSYEQYF. DNA for the CDR3: TGCGCCAGCAGCCAGAAAGGAGGGGGGCGATCCTACGAGCAGTACTTC.